The 5 T cell receptor beta chains below were found in one sample sequenced in a study of T cell responses to AZD1222 COVID-19 vaccine. Clones were sequenced by immunoSEQ multiplex PCR, and TCRdb holds only the in-frame ones, with some missing. The table has around 50,000 clones, 65% to 90% seen once; the top ten hold 6.5% to 8.5%. The specimen comprised peripheral blood, sampled 28 days after the second AZD1222 dose. The receptors shown here come from an adult who received the AZD1222 COVID-19 vaccine.

V is TRBV7-2 and J is TRBJ2-5; TRBD1 matches 7 bases. Germline CDR1 and CDR2: SGHTA and FQGNSA. The CDR3 covers 14 residues. V lost 2 bases and J lost 4; bases outside the gene matches: 4. CDR3 nucleotides: TGTGCCAGCAGCTTAATGACAGGGAGAGAGACCCAGTACTTC. Its protein product is CASSLMTGRETQYF.

The chain combines TRBV29-1 with TRBJ2-3, with D possibly TRBD1 on 6 matching bases. The length of the CDR3 is 13 residues. The germline CDR1 and CDR2 sequences are SQVTM and ANQGSEA. V dropped 7 bases and J dropped 0 bases, with 11 bases sitting between them. The DNA of the CDR3 is TGCAGCGGATCCAGGGGCAGCACAGATACGCAGTATTTT. Its protein is CSGSRGSTDTQYF.

The J gene is TRBJ2-7, the V gene TRBV28; 12 nucleotides align to TRBD2. The CDR3 covers 16 residues. Trimming at V came to 4 bases and at J to 3 bases, leaving 7 bases not matched to a gene. From germline, CDR1 is MDHEN and CDR2 SYDVKM. This chain's CDR3 is CASSSRLAGVLYEQYF. The CDR3 DNA follows: TGTGCCAGCAGTTCAAGACTAGCGGGAGTTCTCTACGAGCAGTACTTC.

The rearrangement joins TRBV29-1 to TRBJ2-3; TRBD1 matches 7 bases. V dropped 7 bases and J dropped 0; count of bases not matched to a gene: 4. This CDR3 is 13 amino acids long. Per the germline V gene, CDR1 is SQVTM and CDR2 is ANQGSEA. CDR3 DNA sequence: TGCAGCGCCGAGGGGGCCAGCACAGATACGCAGTATTTT. The encoded protein is CSAEGASTDTQYF.

V is TRBV3-1 (or the pseudogene TRBV3-2) and J is TRBJ2-3, with 7 bases matching TRBD2. In germline, CDR1 is LGHDT, CDR2 YNNKEL (reference sequence). Trimming at V came to 3 bases and at J to 6 bases, leaving 9 bases not matched to a gene. The CDR3 consists of 15 residues. CDR3 nucleotide sequence: TGTGCCAGCAGCCAGAGCGGGGTGGCAGGGGATACGCAGTATTTT. It translates to CASSQSGVAGDTQYF.